One and the same sample provided the 21 T cell receptor beta chains below, sequenced in a study of T cell responses to AZD1222 COVID-19 vaccine (dated by TCRdb to the early 2020s). Preparation of the library involved the immunoSEQ multiplex PCR assay. TCRdb took this table from immuneACCESS and kept in-frame rearrangements with V and J called. Such tables lack part of the clones; where checked against another copy, unresolved V genes explain under half of the gap, and the rest is unexplained. The table for this sample lists roughly 130,000 clones; roughly 84% of them were counted only once. The ten largest account for 9% to 15% of the sample. The meaning of the sample's time point label: baseline before first vaccination. Specimen: peripheral blood, collected on day 0 of AZD1222 vaccination. All receptors derive from an adult in good health.

The rearrangement uses TRBV30 and TRBJ1-3; tentatively, D is TRBD1 (5 bases). The V and J ends lost 5 bases and 10 bases respectively, with 12 bases between them. Germline lookup yields CDR1 GTSNPN and CDR2 SVGIG (reference sequence). The CDR3 is 11 amino acids. The CDR3 nucleotides are TGTGCCTGGGGCAGGGAGGCTACCATATATTTT. Translating it yields CAWGREATIYF.

The rearrangement joins TRBV2 to TRBJ2-7, with 8 nucleotides matching TRBD1. Germline trimming cut 5 bases from V and 3 bases from J; bases unmatched to any gene: 15. CDR3 length: 17 amino acids. Per the germline V gene, CDR1 is SNHLY and CDR2 is FYNNEI. CDR3: CASSTTGVIHGNYEQYF. The CDR3 nucleotides are TGTGCCAGCAGTACGACAGGGGTTATTCATGGTAACTACGAGCAGTACTTC.

On this clone itself: Sequence at one end of the junction differs from germline and may be a read error. For the CDR3, the DNA is TGCAGCGTTGGAGGAATGATGGGCCAGCGCCACTTC. Amino acid sequence: CSVGGMMGQRHF. V usage is TRBV29-1 and J usage is TRBJ1-2, with D unclear. The V gene's germline CDR1 is SQVTM and CDR2 ANQGSEA. The CDR3 totals 12 residues.

This chain links TRBV5-4 with TRBJ2-1; no reliable D call. The germline V gene encodes CDR1 SGHNT and CDR2 YYREEE (reference sequence). CDR3 length: 12 residues. Trimming removed 0 bases from V and 10 bases from J, with 8 bases in between. CDR3 coding DNA: TGTGCCAGCAGCTTGGGACTGGAAGAGCAGTTCTTC. This translates into CASSLGLEEQFF. Drawing the rest from reference TRBV5-4 and TRBJ2-1, the complete variable domain is ETGVTQSPTHLIKTRGQQVTLRCSSQSGHNTVSWYQQALGQGPQFIFQYYREEENGRGNFPPRFSGLQFPNYSSELNVNALELDDSALYLCASSLGLEEQFFGPGTRLTVL.

The gene calls are TRBV19 and TRBJ2-3; TRBD2 agrees at 10 bases. Germline CDR1 LNHDA, CDR2 SQIVND (reference sequence). This CDR3 contains 15 residues. J was trimmed by 1 base and V by 7 bases; bases with no gene match: 5. As DNA, the CDR3 is TGTGCCAGTAAAAGCGGGGGGGTTGGCACAGATACGCAGTATTTT. It is translated as CASKSGGVGTDTQYF. The whole variable domain, remainder taken from reference TRBV19 and TRBJ2-3, is DGGITQSPKYLFRKEGQNVTLSCEQNLNHDAMYWYRQDPGQGLRLIYYSQIVNDFQKGDIAEGYSVSREKKESFPLTVTSAQKNPTAFYLCASKSGGVGTDTQYFGPGTRLTVL.

This chain connects TRBV13 to TRBJ1-5, with 8 bases matching TRBD1. The V segment lost 4 bases and the J segment 4 bases; nucleotides outside the gene matches: 3. Germline CDR1 and CDR2: PRHDT and FYEKMQ (reference sequence). This CDR3 is 14 amino acids long. In nucleotides, the CDR3 is TGTGCCAGCAGCTCAGACAGGGGAAATCAGCCCCAGCATTTT. As protein: CASSSDRGNQPQHF.

The J gene is TRBJ1-4, the V gene TRBV11-2, with unresolved D. V lost 1 base, J lost 0 bases, and 9 bases lay in between. Germline loops: CDR1 SGHAT, CDR2 FQNNGV. The CDR3 covers 16 residues. The chain's CDR3 is CASSLAIAATNEKLFF. Here the CDR3 DNA reads TGTGCCAGCAGCTTAGCGATAGCAGCAACTAATGAAAAACTGTTTTTT.

This clone turned up a few times. The chain carries TRBV11-2 and TRBJ1-1; D gene ambiguous. The CDR3 is 12 residues long. V lost 0 bases and J 6 bases, leaving 5 bases between the germline ends. Per the germline V gene, CDR1 is SGHAT and CDR2 is FQNNGV. The CDR3 reads CASSLDLAEAFF. CDR3 nucleotide sequence: TGTGCCAGCAGCTTAGATCTCGCTGAAGCTTTCTTT. The complete variable domain, with remaining parts taken from reference TRBV11-2 and TRBJ1-1, reads EAGVAQSPRYKIIEKRQSVAFWCNPISGHATLYWYQQILGQGPKLLIQFQNNGVVDDSQLPKDRFSAERLKGVDSTLKIQPAKLEDSAVYLCASSLDLAEAFFGQGTRLTVV.

The V and J genes are TRBV7-9 and TRBJ1-1; possibly TRBD1 for D (6 bases). Trimming cost V 5 bases and J 1 base, with 11 bases left between them. The V gene's germline CDR1 is SEHNR and CDR2 FQNEAQ (reference sequence). This CDR3 contains 14 residues. CDR3 DNA sequence: TGTGCCAGCAGCCTGGGACACCCGAACACTGAAGCTTTCTTT. This encodes CASSLGHPNTEAFF.

V and J are TRBV4-1 and TRBJ2-7; 10 nucleotides align to TRBD1. Germline lookup yields CDR1 MGHRA and CDR2 YSYEKL. Trimming took 4 bases from V and 3 from J; bases not matched to a gene: 9. The CDR3 runs 16 residues. CDR3 sequence: CASSRVLTGGNYEQYF. CDR3 in DNA: TGCGCCAGCAGCCGGGTTTTGACAGGGGGCAACTACGAGCAGTACTTC.

This chain uses TRBV12-3 or TRBV12-4 with TRBJ1-5; D remains ambiguous. This CDR3 contains 12 residues. Trimming cost V 5 bases and J 7 bases, with 9 bases left between them. CDR3 region: CASSGGSQPQHF. CDR3 in DNA: TGTGCCAGCAGTGGAGGGTCCCAGCCCCAGCATTTT.

This clone has only a few counts. The V and J genes are TRBV29-1 and TRBJ2-5, with D maybe TRBD2 (6 bases). In germline, CDR1 is SQVTM, CDR2 ANQGSEA. Trimming stripped 1 base from V and 3 bases from J, with 15 bases between. The CDR3 runs 15 residues. In DNA, the CDR3 is TGCAGCGTTGAAGGGGGGGTGGTAGCGGAAGAGACCCAGTACTTC. It translates to CSVEGGVVAEETQYF.

The J gene is TRBJ2-1, the V gene TRBV7-7, with D perhaps TRBD2 (5 bases). Germline values: CDR1 SSHAT, CDR2 FNYEAQ (reference sequence). Trimming pared 6 bases from V and 9 bases from J, leaving 15 bases between. The CDR3 consists of 13 residues. The CDR3 reads CASSQSPGGEQFF. The CDR3 DNA follows: TGTGCCAGCAGTCAGTCCCCTGGAGGTGAGCAGTTCTTC. The full variable domain, rest sourced from reference TRBV7-7 and TRBJ2-1, is GAGVSQSPRYKVTKRGQDVTLRCDPISSHATLYWYQQALGQGPEFLTYFNYEAQPDKSGLPSDRFSAERPEGSISTLTIQRTEQRDSAMYRCASSQSPGGEQFFGPGTRLTVL.

This chain links TRBV15 with TRBJ2-1; D call uncertain. The length of the CDR3 is 12 residues. CDR1 and CDR2 from the germline V gene are LNHNV and YYDKDF (reference sequence). V lost 0 bases and J 8 bases, leaving 5 bases between the germline ends. CDR3 amino acids: CATSRDAYEQFF. The CDR3 nucleotides read TGTGCCACCAGCAGAGATGCGTATGAGCAGTTCTTC.

This clone was counted a few times. This chain joins TRBV15 and TRBJ1-1; TRBD1 matches at 10 bases. CDR1 and CDR2 (germline): LNHNV, YYDKDF (reference sequence). The CDR3 has 13 residues. V lost 8 bases to trimming and J lost 4 bases; unmatched junction nucleotides: 4. CDR3 sequence: CATQGQGGTEAFF. The DNA of the CDR3 is TGTGCCACCCAAGGACAGGGGGGCACTGAAGCTTTCTTT.

This rearrangement joins TRBV9 to TRBJ1-4; maybe TRBD1 (5 bases). CDR1 and CDR2 from the germline V gene are SGDLS and YYNGEE. The CDR3 consists of 15 residues. Trimming shortened V by 3 bases and J by 0 bases, and 9 bases separated the two germline ends. Here the CDR3 reads CASSEGGATNEKLFF. DNA for the CDR3: TGTGCCAGCAGCGAAGGAGGGGCAACTAATGAAAAACTGTTTTTT.

This clone was seen only once. The CDR3 here is CASSQELGPYNEQFF. CDR3 coding DNA: TGTGCCAGCAGCCAAGAGCTAGGCCCCTACAATGAGCAGTTCTTC. V gene TRBV3-1 (or the pseudogene TRBV3-2) combines with J gene TRBJ2-1; unclear D gene. The CDR3 runs 15 residues. Trimming cost V 0 bases and J 2 bases, with 8 bases left between them. CDR1 is LGHDT, CDR2 YNNKEL, per germline (reference sequence).

The chain combines TRBV7-9 with TRBJ2-7; TRBD1 matches at 7 bases. V dropped 4 bases and J dropped 0; count of bases not matched to a gene: 6. The CDR3 sequence is 15 residues long. Germline assignment: CDR1 SEHNR and CDR2 FQNEAQ (reference sequence). The CDR3 spells CASSSTGPSSYEQYF. For the CDR3, the DNA is TGTGCCAGCAGCTCGACAGGGCCAAGCTCCTACGAGCAGTACTTC.

This clone was observed once. This chain joins TRBV27 and TRBJ2-3; D unresolved. The germline V and J ends were trimmed by 3 bases and 3 bases, with 7 bases remaining between them. There are 13 residues in the CDR3. The germline CDR1 and CDR2 sequences are MNHEY and SMNVEV (reference sequence). CDR3 protein: CASSFVRTDTQYF. In DNA, the CDR3 is TGTGCCAGCAGTTTCGTCCGGACAGATACGCAGTATTTT.

The rearrangement joins TRBV6-5 to TRBJ1-6; TRBD1 matches at 11 bases. The trim removed 2 bases at V and 8 bases at J, leaving 2 bases unmatched. This CDR3 region has 15 residues. CDR1 and CDR2 (germline): MNHEY, SVGAGI. CDR3 protein: CASSYTGQGDSPLHF. The CDR3 nucleotides are TGTGCCAGCAGTTACACGGGACAGGGGGATTCACCCCTCCACTTT.

This sequence joins TRBV6-1 and TRBJ2-1, with D perhaps TRBD1 or TRBD2 (5 bases each). Germline V CDR1 and CDR2: MNHNS, SASEGT. The CDR3 has 17 residues. V lost 1 base and J 0 bases, leaving 13 bases between the germline ends. DNA for the CDR3: TGTGCCAGCAGTGAAGTGTGGGCGAGGGGCTCCTACAATGAGCAGTTCTTC. Encoded protein: CASSEVWARGSYNEQFF.